Presented here are 30 T cell receptor beta chains from one specimen sequenced in a study of T cell responses to AZD1222 COVID-19 vaccine. TCRdb's copy holds only in-frame clones and misses some; the assay was immunoSEQ multiplex PCR. The sample has approximately 190,000 clones; roughly 92% are singletons. Sequencing was performed on peripheral blood, taken on day 0 of AZD1222 vaccination. The source of these receptors is an adult in good health.

V gene TRBV6-2 or TRBV6-3 combines with J gene TRBJ2-7; D is perhaps TRBD1 or TRBD2 (5 bases each). CDR3 length equals 13 residues. The germline gives CDR1 MNHEY, CDR2 SVGEGT. The germline V and J ends were trimmed by 2 bases and 5 bases, with 10 bases remaining between them. CDR3 amino acids: CASSYEGSHEQYF. CDR3 DNA: TGTGCCAGCAGTTACGAGGGGTCCCACGAGCAGTACTTC.

This clone was observed a few times. The chain carries TRBV6-2 or TRBV6-3 and TRBJ2-1; 7 positions match TRBD2. Germline CDR1 and CDR2: MNHEY and SVGEGT. The CDR3 runs 15 residues. J was trimmed by 10 bases and V by 6 bases; bases with no gene match: 15. CDR3 in DNA: TGTGCCAGCAGCCGCCTGGGGGGGTCGGTAGGAGAGCAGTTCTTC. It yields the protein CASSRLGGSVGEQFF.

V gene TRBV9 combines with J gene TRBJ2-7, with TRBD2 matching 8 bases. From germline, CDR1 is SGDLS and CDR2 YYNGEE. This CDR3 contains 16 residues. The V gene end was trimmed by 3 bases and the J gene end by 0 bases; junction bases not matched to a gene: 8. The CDR3 sequence is CASSASIAGSSYEQYF. CDR3 coding DNA: TGTGCCAGCAGCGCTTCTATAGCGGGGAGCTCCTACGAGCAGTACTTC.

This CDR3 is CASTNNSPPGGATNSPLHF. In DNA form, the CDR3 reads TGTGCCAGTACAAATAACTCCCCACCAGGCGGAGCAACTAATTCACCCCTCCACTTT. This chain joins TRBV19 and TRBJ1-6; no definite D call. In germline, CDR1 is LNHDA, CDR2 SQIVND (reference sequence). CDR3 size: 19 residues. Trimming stripped 7 bases from V and 6 bases from J, with 28 bases between.

V is TRBV5-1 and J is TRBJ2-2, with 7 bases lining up with TRBD1. V shed 2 bases and J 6 bases; nucleotides not matched to a gene: 7. Germline V gives CDR1 SGHRS, CDR2 YFSETQ. CDR3 length: 15 residues. The CDR3 is CASSLPTGTPGELFF. In DNA, the CDR3 is TGCGCCAGCAGCTTACCGACAGGGACCCCCGGGGAGCTGTTTTTT.

V gene TRBV6-5 combines with J gene TRBJ1-1; D might be TRBD1 (6 bases). From germline, CDR1 is MNHEY and CDR2 SVGAGI. Between the trimmed V and J ends, which lost 0 bases and 11 bases, there was a span of 19 bases. CDR3 length: 15 residues. The CDR3 protein is CASSYSGGHAGRAFF. CDR3 sequence (DNA): TGTGCCAGCAGTTACTCGGGGGGGCACGCTGGTCGGGCTTTCTTT.

The rearrangement uses TRBV9 and TRBJ1-1; D gene uncertain. The ends were cut back, 7 bases at V and 5 bases at J, with 15 bases in the middle. Germline V gene sequence: CDR1 SGDLS, CDR2 YYNGEE. The CDR3 has 13 residues. CDR3 coding DNA: TGTGCCAGCCAGAGTACGGACGCGACTGAAGCTTTCTTT. Residues: CASQSTDATEAFF. The variable domain in full, with the rest retrieved from reference TRBV9 and TRBJ1-1, is DSGVTQTPKHLITATGQRVTLRCSPRSGDLSVYWYQQSLDQGLQFLIQYYNGEERAKGNILERFSAQQFPDLHSELNLSSLELGDSALYFCASQSTDATEAFFGQGTRLTVV.

This clone was observed a single time. The rearrangement joins TRBV4-1 to TRBJ2-1, with TRBD2 identical over 9 bases. The V gene end was trimmed by 1 base and the J gene end by 3 bases; junction bases not matched to a gene: 19. The CDR3 has 21 residues. Germline CDR1 and CDR2: MGHRA and YSYEKL. The CDR3 bases are TGCGCCAGCAGCCAAGCGGGTTATGGGAGCGGGGGGCTACCTCACTACAATGAGCAGTTCTTC. It codes for CASSQAGYGSGGLPHYNEQFF.

The chain joins TRBV6-5 to TRBJ2-1; TRBD2 matches 11 bases. J lost 5 bases, V lost 6 bases, and 6 bases had no gene match. This CDR3 is 15 amino acids long. Germline assignment: CDR1 MNHEY and CDR2 SVGAGI. The CDR3 loop reads CASSVAGGPNNEQFF. Written as DNA, the CDR3 is TGTGCCAGCAGCGTAGCGGGGGGGCCCAACAATGAGCAGTTCTTC.

The chain carries TRBV7-3 and TRBJ1-1; 9 bases line up with TRBD1. The germline gives CDR1 SGHTA, CDR2 FQGTGA. With V trimmed by 4 bases and J by 4 bases, 7 bases remained unmatched. The CDR3 spans 15 residues. The chain's CDR3 is CASSSSDRGVTEAFF. The CDR3 DNA sequence: TGTGCCAGCAGCTCATCCGACAGGGGGGTCACTGAAGCTTTCTTT.

The V call is TRBV7-9, the J call TRBJ1-2, with D unclear. Germline lookup yields CDR1 SEHNR and CDR2 FQNEAQ (reference sequence). V lost 4 bases and J 6 bases, leaving 9 bases between the germline ends. The CDR3 runs to 12 residues. The DNA for the CDR3 is TGTGCCAGCAGCTCTCCGGGTAATGGCTACACCTTC. Its translation is CASSSPGNGYTF.

The chain joins TRBV3-1 (or the pseudogene TRBV3-2) to TRBJ1-5, with D unresolved. The germline gives CDR1 LGHDT, CDR2 YNNKEL (reference sequence). The CDR3 length is 14 residues. The V end lost 2 bases, the J end lost 0 bases, and 5 bases lay between the germline ends. CDR3 residues: CASSQTPSNQPQHF. CDR3 coding DNA: TGTGCCAGCAGCCAAACCCCTAGCAATCAGCCCCAGCATTTT.

This sequence joins TRBV6-5 and TRBJ1-1; no clear D. This CDR3 has 15 amino acids. The germline V gene encodes CDR1 MNHEY and CDR2 SVGAGI. V was cut by 7 bases and J by 1 base, with 16 bases left in between. CDR3 in amino acids: CASTPFWVGNTEAFF. Here the CDR3 DNA reads TGTGCCAGCACACCCTTTTGGGTGGGGAACACTGAAGCTTTCTTT.

V gene TRBV6-2 or TRBV6-3 combines with J gene TRBJ2-1; TRBD2 is a possible D gene (5 bases). The germline V gene encodes CDR1 MNHEY and CDR2 SVGEGT. The CDR3 sequence is 15 residues long. Trimming stripped 3 bases from V and 5 bases from J, with 14 bases between. CDR3 sequence reads: CASSYLERSNNEQFF. The DNA for the CDR3 is TGTGCCAGCAGTTATCTGGAGCGGTCCAACAATGAGCAGTTCTTC.

This clone was observed once. The rearrangement links TRBV6-2 or TRBV6-3 to TRBJ2-5, with 7 bases that match TRBD2. This CDR3 region has 14 residues. The J segment lost 1 base and the V segment lost 8 bases, leaving 7 bases of the junction unmatched. The germline CDR1 and CDR2 sequences are MNHEY and SVGEGT. CDR3 coding DNA: TGTGCCAGCGGCCGACCTAGCGGCCAAGAGACCCAGTACTTC. The encoded protein is CASGRPSGQETQYF.

The chain combines TRBV2 with TRBJ1-5; D call uncertain. This CDR3 is built from 13 residues. V lost 10 bases and J lost 4, with 14 bases in between. Germline CDR1 SNHLY, CDR2 FYNNEI. CDR3 protein: CAIRGGGNQPQHF. The CDR3 DNA is TGTGCCATCCGGGGAGGAGGGAATCAGCCCCAGCATTTT.

The gene calls are TRBV3-1 (or the pseudogene TRBV3-2) and TRBJ1-6; D gene unclear. CDR3 size: 18 residues. Trimming cost V 4 bases and J 0 bases, with 16 bases left between them. The germline CDR1 and CDR2 sequences are LGHDT and YNNKEL (reference sequence). CDR3 residues: CASSRGAGRSSYNSPLHF. In DNA form, the CDR3 reads TGTGCCAGCAGCCGGGGAGCGGGCCGGAGCTCCTATAATTCACCCCTCCACTTT.

This chain joins TRBV4-3 and TRBJ1-4, with 8 positions matching TRBD1. V lost 4 bases to trimming and J lost 7 bases; unmatched junction nucleotides: 8. CDR3 length: 15 residues. The germline CDR1 and CDR2 sequences are LGHNA and YSLEER. The CDR3 reads CASSPRGQRVEKLFF. The CDR3 DNA sequence: TGCGCCAGCAGCCCCAGGGGGCAAAGGGTTGAAAAACTGTTTTTT.

The gene calls are TRBV28 and TRBJ1-1; D may be TRBD1 (5 bases). The CDR3 is made up of 12 amino acids. CDR1 and CDR2 from the germline V gene are MDHEN and SYDVKM. V lost 5 bases and J 7 bases, leaving 11 bases between the germline ends. CDR3 in amino acids: CASSQGLGEAFF. CDR3 DNA: TGTGCCAGCAGTCAGGGCTTGGGTGAAGCTTTCTTT.

For this clone: At one boundary the junction diverges from the germline segment, which might be a read error. The rearrangement uses TRBV7-9 and TRBJ2-7; D is perhaps TRBD2 (6 bases). Germline V gene data show CDR1 as SEHNR and CDR2 as FQNEAQ (reference sequence). This CDR3 has 12 amino acids. The CDR3 region has the DNA TGTGCCAGCAGCTACCCCGATCCGGGACTCGACTTC. The encoded protein is CASSYPDPGLDF.

The chain employs TRBV7-9 and TRBJ1-2; a weak D match, TRBD1 (5 bases). The germline CDR1 and CDR2 sequences are SEHNR and FQNEAQ (reference sequence). Trimming removed 2 bases from V and 6 bases from J, with 13 bases in between. The CDR3 loop spans 14 amino acids. CDR3 coding DNA: TGTGCCAGCAGCTTACAGGGTGTAAGCGATGGCTACACCTTC. It encodes CASSLQGVSDGYTF.

The V gene is TRBV7-9, the J gene TRBJ2-1; D may be TRBD2 (5 bases). Germline loops: CDR1 SEHNR, CDR2 FQNEAQ (reference sequence). This CDR3 is 15 amino acids long. The V end was cut by 1 base, the J end by 5 bases, with 12 bases between. CDR3 sequence reads: CASSLVLTTNNEQFF. DNA for the CDR3: TGTGCCAGCAGCTTAGTCTTAACGACTAACAATGAGCAGTTCTTC.

The V gene is TRBV27, the J gene TRBJ2-7, with unresolved D. CDR3 length equals 15 residues. With 3 bases removed from V and 0 bases from J, the gap between germline ends came to 12 bases. Germline CDR1 MNHEY, CDR2 SMNVEV (reference sequence). CDR3: CASSFAKMNSYEQYF. The CDR3 nucleotides are TGTGCCAGCAGTTTTGCCAAGATGAACTCCTACGAGCAGTACTTC.

The chain links TRBV6-5 to TRBJ1-2; D is unclear. Between the trimmed V and J ends, which lost 5 bases and 3 bases, there was a span of 10 bases. CDR3 length: 13 amino acids. Germline V lookup: CDR1 MNHEY, CDR2 SVGAGI. The CDR3 reads CASSPHGDYGYTF. The CDR3 nucleotides read TGTGCCAGCAGTCCTCACGGGGACTATGGCTACACCTTC.

The V gene is TRBV7-3, the J gene TRBJ2-3, with 9 bases fitting TRBD2. The CDR3 runs 16 residues. Germline CDR1 SGHTA, CDR2 FQGTGA. Germline trimming cut 5 bases from V and 3 bases from J; bases unmatched to any gene: 9. Here the CDR3 DNA reads TGTGCCAGCAGCCTCTCAGGGGCGGGGGGGACAGATACGCAGTATTTT. This sequence encodes CASSLSGAGGTDTQYF.

The rearrangement links TRBV27 to TRBJ2-7; 8 bases agree with TRBD1. Germline V CDR1 and CDR2: MNHEY, SMNVEV (reference sequence). V lost 4 bases to trimming and J lost 2 bases; unmatched junction nucleotides: 10. This CDR3 has 16 amino acids. In DNA, the CDR3 is TGTGCCAGCAGTTCCACCGGGACAGGAGTTCCCTACGAGCAGTACTTC. Translation: CASSSTGTGVPYEQYF.

The chain employs TRBV16 and TRBJ1-2; tentative D call: TRBD1 (5 bases). The ends were cut back, 0 bases at V and 1 base at J, with 15 bases in the middle. The CDR3 consists of 17 residues. CDR1 and CDR2 from the germline V gene are KGHSY and FQNENV. CDR3 amino acids: CASSQSAQRGGNYGYTF. DNA of the CDR3: TGTGCCAGCAGCCAATCCGCCCAGAGGGGCGGTAACTATGGCTACACCTTC.

This clone was observed a handful of times. The J gene is TRBJ2-1, the V gene TRBV5-1, with D perhaps given as TRBD1 or TRBD2 (6 bases each). Germline loops: CDR1 SGHRS, CDR2 YFSETQ. This CDR3 has 15 amino acids. Trimming stripped 4 bases from V and 1 base from J, with 12 bases between. DNA of the CDR3: TGCGCCAGCAGCCCAGGGGACTTGTCCTACAATGAGCAGTTCTTC. Amino acid sequence: CASSPGDLSYNEQFF.

J is TRBJ2-5 and V is TRBV19; D is ambiguous. There are 14 residues in the CDR3. Looked up from germline, CDR1 is LNHDA and CDR2 is SQIVND (reference sequence). The V and J ends lost 6 bases and 1 base respectively, with 12 bases between them. The CDR3 sequence: CASSWIGLQETQYF. CDR3 bases: TGTGCCAGTAGCTGGATCGGGCTCCAAGAGACCCAGTACTTC.

The J gene is TRBJ2-2, the V gene TRBV11-2, with a weak D call TRBD1 (5 bases). The CDR3 covers 15 residues. Germline V CDR1 and CDR2: SGHAT, FQNNGV. V was trimmed by 8 bases and J by 0 bases, leaving 13 bases between them. The CDR3 here is CASSRRGTNTGELFF. Here the CDR3 DNA reads TGTGCCAGCTCGAGAAGGGGTACGAACACCGGGGAGCTGTTTTTT. The complete variable domain, with remaining parts taken from reference TRBV11-2 and TRBJ2-2, reads EAGVAQSPRYKIIEKRQSVAFWCNPISGHATLYWYQQILGQGPKLLIQFQNNGVVDDSQLPKDRFSAERLKGVDSTLKIQPAKLEDSAVYLCASSRRGTNTGELFFGEGSRLTVL.